Sequencing of this T cell receptor (beta chain) was carried out in a study of blood T cell repertoires in COVID-19. Study summary: Samples taken during acute and convalescent COVID-19 were collected in the United States, Italy and Spain.

This clone came up once. This table comes from immunoSEQ multiplex PCR, and its TCRdb copy is limited to in-frame clones, with some not included. This sample carries some 100,000 clones, roughly 80% of them seen once, and the ten largest clones take 20% to 30%. The length of the CDR3 is 19 residues. The source material was peripheral blood. The gene calls are TRBV21-1 and TRBJ2-7; the tabulated D call, TRBD2, remains unverified against the DNA. TRBV21-1 is classified as a pseudogene. This TCR was recovered from an elderly man with active or convalescent COVID-19. The CDR3 DNA reads TGTGCCAGCAGCAAAGAAGGGGTTCTAGCGGGGGGGTTGTCCTACGAGCAGTACTTC. As protein: CASSKEGVLAGGLSYEQYF.